This T cell receptor beta chain emerged from a study of long-term antiretroviral therapy in people with HIV. Version v3.0 of the immunoSEQ assay ran at survey level. Generated by immunoSEQ multiplex PCR, the TCRdb table keeps only in-frame clones and is missing some. The repertoire holds under 45,000 clones, more than 80% seen once, with roughly 5.7% in the top ten. The junction had 5 bases not matched to a gene; V was cut back by 1 base and J by 3 bases. Germline V CDR1 and CDR2: SGHTA, FQGNSA. This CDR3 region has 15 residues. The V gene is TRBV7-2, the J gene TRBJ2-7; 8 nucleotides line up with TRBD2. This specimen consisted of unsorted PBMCs, obtained 3.1 years after starting antiretroviral therapy. This clonotype was obtained from a woman aged 50 to 60 with HIV. The CDR3: CASSLDPGGLYEQYF. The CDR3 coding sequence is TGTGCCAGCAGCTTAGATCCGGGGGGGCTCTACGAGCAGTACTTC.